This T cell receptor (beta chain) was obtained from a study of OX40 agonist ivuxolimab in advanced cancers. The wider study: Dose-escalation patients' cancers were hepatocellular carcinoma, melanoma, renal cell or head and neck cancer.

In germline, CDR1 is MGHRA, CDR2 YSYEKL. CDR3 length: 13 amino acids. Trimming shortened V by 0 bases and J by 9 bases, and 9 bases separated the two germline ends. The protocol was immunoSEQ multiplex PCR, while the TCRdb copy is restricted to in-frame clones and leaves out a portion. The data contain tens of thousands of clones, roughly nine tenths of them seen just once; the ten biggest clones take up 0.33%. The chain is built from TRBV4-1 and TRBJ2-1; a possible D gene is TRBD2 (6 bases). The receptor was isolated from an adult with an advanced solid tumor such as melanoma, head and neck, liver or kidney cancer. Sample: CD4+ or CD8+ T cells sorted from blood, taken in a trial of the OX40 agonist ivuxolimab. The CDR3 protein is CASSQDTGGEQFF. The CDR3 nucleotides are TGCGCCAGCAGCCAAGATACCGGGGGTGAGCAGTTCTTC.